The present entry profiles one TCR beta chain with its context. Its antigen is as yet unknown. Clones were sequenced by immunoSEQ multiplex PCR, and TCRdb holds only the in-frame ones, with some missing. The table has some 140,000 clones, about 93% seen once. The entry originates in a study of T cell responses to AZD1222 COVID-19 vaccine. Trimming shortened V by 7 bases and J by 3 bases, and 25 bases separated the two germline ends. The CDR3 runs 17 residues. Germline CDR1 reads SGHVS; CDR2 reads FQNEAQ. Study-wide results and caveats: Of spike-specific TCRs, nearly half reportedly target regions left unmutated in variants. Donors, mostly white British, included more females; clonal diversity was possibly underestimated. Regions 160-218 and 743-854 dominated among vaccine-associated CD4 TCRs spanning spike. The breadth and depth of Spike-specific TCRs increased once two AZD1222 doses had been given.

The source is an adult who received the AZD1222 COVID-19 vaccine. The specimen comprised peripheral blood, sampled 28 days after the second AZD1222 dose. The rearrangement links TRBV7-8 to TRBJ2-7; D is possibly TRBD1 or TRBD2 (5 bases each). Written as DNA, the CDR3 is TGTGCCAGCAACGTACAGAGATGGGACGAGCAAGACTACGAGCAGTACTTC. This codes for CASNVQRWDEQDYEQYF.